Each of the 28 T cell receptor beta chains below was sequenced from the same sample in a study of cytomegalovirus exposure and HLA in healthy donors. Sequencing used immunoSEQ multiplex PCR; TCRdb keeps in-frame clones, though not all of them. This table holds around 190,000 clones, around 84% found once. Sequenced: PBMCs. The source of these receptors is a man aged 18 to 30 in good health and CMV-seropositive.

The chain combines TRBV9 with TRBJ2-1; 10 bases map to TRBD2. Germline V CDR1 and CDR2: SGDLS, YYNGEE. This CDR3 spans 15 amino acids. Trimming took 3 bases from V and 5 from J; bases not matched to a gene: 5. Here the CDR3 DNA reads TGTGCCAGCAGCGCTAGCGGGAGCGGGAACAATGAGCAGTTCTTC. It translates to CASSASGSGNNEQFF.

CDR3 DNA: TGTGCCAGCAGTTTTGGTCAGGGGGCTTATGGCTACACCTTC. Amino acid sequence: CASSFGQGAYGYTF. The chain uses TRBV28 and TRBJ1-2; the match to TRBD1 covers 8 bases. Germline V gene sequence: CDR1 MDHEN, CDR2 SYDVKM. The junction had 5 bases not matched to a gene; V was cut back by 3 bases and J by 5 bases. The CDR3 is made up of 14 amino acids.

V is TRBV28 and J is TRBJ2-7; D is perhaps TRBD1 (6 bases). CDR1 is MDHEN and CDR2 is SYDVKM in the germline V gene. This CDR3 has 14 amino acids. Trimming removed 6 bases at V and 1 base at J, with 13 bases between. CDR3 sequence (DNA): TGTGCCAGCAGCCGCCTACAGGGATCCTACGAGCAGTACTTC. Translated: CASSRLQGSYEQYF.

This clone was observed a single time. The chain recombines TRBV7-9 with TRBJ1-2; D unclear. CDR3 length equals 16 residues. Germline V lookup: CDR1 SEHNR, CDR2 FQNEAQ (reference sequence). Trimming took off 4 bases at V and 5 bases at J, with 20 bases between the two ends. The CDR3 region has the DNA TGTGCCAGCAGCTCAACGACCGGGATCCCCAGTTATGGCTACACCTTC. Amino acid sequence: CASSSTTGIPSYGYTF.

The chain employs TRBV2 and TRBJ2-5; D remains unclear. The CDR3 sequence is 14 residues long. Germline V CDR1 and CDR2: SNHLY, FYNNEI. Trimming took off 0 bases at V and 1 base at J, with 6 bases between the two ends. CDR3: CASSEANSQETQYF. CDR3 DNA sequence: TGTGCCAGCAGTGAAGCGAACAGCCAAGAGACCCAGTACTTC.

The V gene is TRBV2, the J gene TRBJ2-1; no definite D call. The germline V gene encodes CDR1 SNHLY and CDR2 FYNNEI. This CDR3 spans 13 amino acids. V lost 7 bases, J lost 14 bases, and 21 bases lay in between. The CDR3 here is CASNWNQPGEEFF. The CDR3 DNA is TGTGCCAGCAATTGGAACCAGCCTGGAGAGGAGTTCTTC. The whole variable domain, remainder taken from reference TRBV2 and TRBJ2-1, is EPEVTQTPSHQVTQMGQEVILRCVPISNHLYFYWYRQILGQKVEFLVSFYNNEISEKSEIFDDQFSVERPDGSNFTLKIRSTKLEDSAMYFCASNWNQPGEEFFGPGTRLTVL.

This chain connects TRBV10-2 to TRBJ2-4; 9 bases are shared with TRBD2. The junction had 10 bases not matched to a gene; V was cut back by 3 bases and J by 4 bases. Germline V CDR1 and CDR2: WSHSY, SAAADI. This CDR3 has 17 residues. In nucleotides, the CDR3 is TGCGCCAGCAGTGAAGAGACTAGCGGAAACCCGAAAAACATTCAGTACTTC. This sequence encodes CASSEETSGNPKNIQYF.

The V and J genes are TRBV20-1 and TRBJ1-2, with D tentatively TRBD1 (5 bases). Germline V gene data show CDR1 as DFQATT and CDR2 as SNEGSKA (reference sequence). The CDR3 has 11 residues. V lost 4 bases to trimming and J lost 12 bases, with 15 bases between them. The CDR3 DNA follows: TGCAGTGCTACTGACACAGGTGACGACACCTTC. Encoded protein: CSATDTGDDTF.

V is TRBV11-3 and J is TRBJ2-3; 11 nucleotides match TRBD2. Germline values: CDR1 SGHNT, CDR2 YENEEA. The CDR3 is 20 residues long. V dropped 0 bases and J dropped 0; count of bases not matched to a gene: 11. This chain's CDR3 is CASSLEEWLAGGPSTDTQYF. DNA for the CDR3: TGTGCCAGCAGCTTAGAGGAATGGCTAGCGGGGGGTCCTAGCACAGATACGCAGTATTTT.

The chain has TRBV28 and TRBJ1-2, with 7 bases matching TRBD1. J was trimmed by 7 bases and V by 3 bases; bases with no gene match: 14. CDR1 is MDHEN and CDR2 is SYDVKM in the germline V gene. The CDR3 totals 16 residues. The CDR3 region is CASSFGRGRGIRGYTF. The CDR3, as DNA: TGTGCCAGCAGTTTCGGGAGGGGCAGGGGGATCCGTGGCTACACCTTC.

The CDR3 coding sequence is TGTGCCAGCAGCGCAGGACAGCGTTCCTACGAGCAGTACTTC. It encodes CASSAGQRSYEQYF. The chain links TRBV13 to TRBJ2-7; possible D gene TRBD1, 6 bases. Germline CDR1 reads PRHDT; CDR2 reads FYEKMQ (reference sequence). This CDR3 region has 14 residues. V was shortened by 5 bases and J by 1 base, with 12 bases between the two germline ends.

This chain uses TRBV19 with TRBJ1-3; D is possibly TRBD1 (6 bases). Germline CDR1 is LNHDA and CDR2 is SQIVND (reference sequence). CDR3 size: 15 residues. The ends were cut back, 6 bases at V and 0 bases at J, with 12 bases in the middle. This CDR3 reads CASSDRTFSGNTIYF. The CDR3 DNA follows: TGTGCCAGTAGCGACAGGACCTTCTCTGGAAACACCATATATTTT.

This chain joins TRBV7-9 and TRBJ2-5, with 7 bases identical to TRBD1. The germline V gene encodes CDR1 SEHNR and CDR2 FQNEAQ (reference sequence). The CDR3 has 13 residues. Trimming cost V 3 bases and J 4 bases; bases outside gene matches: 2. The CDR3 loop reads CASSFPGGETQYF. The CDR3 DNA sequence: TGTGCCAGCAGCTTCCCAGGGGGAGAGACCCAGTACTTC.

The gene calls are TRBV19 and TRBJ2-2, with D perhaps TRBD2 (5 bases). V was cut by 7 bases and J by 1 base, with 7 bases left in between. Germline V gene lookup returns CDR1 LNHDA and CDR2 SQIVND (reference sequence). The CDR3 has 13 residues. CDR3 region: CASNSVNTGELFF. DNA of the CDR3: TGTGCCAGTAATAGCGTGAACACCGGGGAGCTGTTTTTT. Combining the CDR3 with reference TRBV19 and TRBJ2-2 gives the whole variable domain DGGITQSPKYLFRKEGQNVTLSCEQNLNHDAMYWYRQDPGQGLRLIYYSQIVNDFQKGDIAEGYSVSREKKESFPLTVTSAQKNPTAFYLCASNSVNTGELFFGEGSRLTVL.

The chain uses TRBV27 and TRBJ2-1, with TRBD2 matching over 8 bases. With V trimmed by 5 bases and J by 8 bases, 14 bases remained unmatched. The CDR3 loop spans 16 amino acids. CDR1 is MNHEY, CDR2 SMNVEV, per germline (reference sequence). CDR3: CASSQGRGSGIDEQFF. The CDR3, as DNA: TGTGCCAGCAGTCAGGGGCGGGGTAGCGGGATCGATGAGCAGTTCTTC.

The rearrangement joins TRBV29-1 to TRBJ2-1, with D tentatively TRBD1 (6 bases). V was shortened by 3 bases and J by 5 bases, with 14 bases between the two germline ends. Germline V gene data show CDR1 as SQVTM and CDR2 as ANQGSEA. CDR3 size: 14 residues. CDR3 sequence (DNA): TGCAGCGTTGATGTTACAGGGATCAACAATGAGCAGTTCTTC. This sequence encodes CSVDVTGINNEQFF.

The chain recombines TRBV15 with TRBJ2-7; possible D gene TRBD2, 5 bases. This CDR3 has 13 amino acids. In germline, CDR1 is LNHNV, CDR2 YYDKDF (reference sequence). V lost 4 bases and J 6 bases, leaving 13 bases between the germline ends. The CDR3 DNA reads as TGTGCCACCAGCAACTCAAACGGGATCGAGCAGTACTTC. It is translated as CATSNSNGIEQYF.

The V and J genes are TRBV5-1 and TRBJ2-1, with 13 bases that match TRBD2. With V trimmed by 2 bases and J by 11 bases, 10 bases remained unmatched. Germline assignment: CDR1 SGHRS and CDR2 YFSETQ. The CDR3 is 16 amino acids. Here the CDR3 reads CASSLTLAGGPNKQFF. DNA of the CDR3: TGCGCCAGCAGCTTAACACTAGCGGGAGGGCCGAATAAGCAGTTCTTC.

The rearrangement links TRBV5-1 to TRBJ2-1, with 7 bases identical to TRBD1. J was trimmed by 5 bases and V by 4 bases; bases with no gene match: 3. The CDR3 is 13 amino acids. Germline V gives CDR1 SGHRS, CDR2 YFSETQ. CDR3 sequence reads: CASSKGQNNEQFF. For the CDR3, the DNA is TGCGCCAGCAGCAAGGGACAGAACAATGAGCAGTTCTTC.

This chain's CDR3 is CATSINEQYF. Here the CDR3 DNA reads TGTGCCACCAGCATTAACGAGCAGTACTTC. The chain couples TRBV15 to TRBJ2-7; D gene ambiguous. CDR1 and CDR2 (germline): LNHNV, YYDKDF (reference sequence). The length of the CDR3 is 10 residues. Between the trimmed V and J ends, which lost 4 bases and 5 bases, there was a span of 3 bases.

This chain uses TRBV28 with TRBJ1-2; 9 bases agree with TRBD1. CDR3 length equals 14 residues. V lost 5 bases to trimming and J lost 8 bases; unmatched junction nucleotides: 9. Germline CDR1 reads MDHEN; CDR2 reads SYDVKM. The CDR3 region has the DNA TGTGCCAGCAGTGTCTTACAGGGGGCCCAGGGCTACACCTTC. It codes for CASSVLQGAQGYTF.

Remarks on this clone: Other DNA sequences in this sample translate to the same CDR3. The chain combines TRBV6-5 with TRBJ2-2; possible D gene TRBD1, 6 bases. V dropped 2 bases and J dropped 3 bases, with 7 bases sitting between them. The CDR3 spans 14 residues. Per the germline V gene, CDR1 is MNHEY and CDR2 is SVGAGI. The CDR3 here is CASSYGGDTGELFF. CDR3 nucleotide sequence: TGTGCCAGCAGTTACGGGGGCGACACCGGGGAGCTGTTTTTT.

V usage is TRBV18 and J usage is TRBJ1-3; D is undetermined. The length of the CDR3 is 17 residues. Looked up from germline, CDR1 is KGHSH and CDR2 is LQKENI. Trimming removed 1 base from V and 0 bases from J, with 13 bases in between. CDR3 bases: TGTGCCAGCTCACCACAGAACGCTGGCCTCTCTGGAAACACCATATATTTT. This codes for CASSPQNAGLSGNTIYF.

The V call is TRBV7-2, the J call TRBJ1-1; D remains ambiguous. This CDR3 contains 13 residues. The V and J ends lost 4 bases and 6 bases respectively, with 12 bases between them. Per the germline V gene, CDR1 is SGHTA and CDR2 is FQGNSA. The CDR3 reads CASSSPGSPEAFF. The CDR3 bases are TGTGCCAGCAGCTCGCCGGGGAGCCCTGAAGCTTTCTTT.

The V call is TRBV14, the J call TRBJ2-7; possible D gene TRBD2, 5 bases. V lost 0 bases and J 11 bases, leaving 17 bases between the germline ends. There are 14 residues in the CDR3. CDR1 and CDR2 (germline): SGHDN, FVKESK. The CDR3 bases are TGTGCCAGCAGCCAAGATGGGAGTGGGGAAATTAAGTACTTC. This gives the protein CASSQDGSGEIKYF. Based on the CDR3 plus reference TRBV14 and TRBJ2-7, the full variable domain is EAGVTQFPSHSVIEKGQTVTLRCDPISGHDNLYWYRRVMGKEIKFLLHFVKESKQDESGMPNNRFLAERTGGTYSTLKVQPAELEDSGVYFCASSQDGSGEIKYFGPGTRLTVT.

CDR3 in DNA: TGTGCCAGCAGGGGACTAGCGGGCACCGGGGAGCTGTTTTTT. It codes for CASRGLAGTGELFF. The chain joins TRBV25-1 to TRBJ2-2; 12 bases agree with TRBD2. CDR3 length equals 14 residues. Germline-derived CDR1 and CDR2 are MGHDK and SYGVNS. The trim removed 6 bases at V and 4 bases at J, leaving 0 bases unmatched. Full variable domain (remainder filled in from reference TRBV25-1 and TRBJ2-2): EADIYQTPRYLVIGTGKKITLECSQTMGHDKMYWYQQDPGMELHLIHYSYGVNSTEKGDLSSESTVSRIRTEHFPLTLESARPSHTSQYLCASRGLAGTGELFFGEGSRLTVL.

This chain connects TRBV2 to TRBJ2-7; possible D gene TRBD1, 5 bases. CDR1 and CDR2 from the germline V gene are SNHLY and FYNNEI. The CDR3 extends over 13 amino acids. V was trimmed by 3 bases and J by 9 bases, leaving 15 bases between them. As DNA, the CDR3 is TGTGCCAGCAGTGAGGAACAGGCCAAGGGGCAGTACTTC. Its protein product is CASSEEQAKGQYF.

This chain links TRBV5-6 with TRBJ2-2, with D possibly being TRBD1 (5 bases). Germline CDR1 reads SGHDT; CDR2 reads YYEEEE. CDR3 length: 15 residues. V was clipped by 1 base and J by 7 bases, with 14 bases between them. DNA of the CDR3: TGTGCCAGCAGCTTGTTTCAGGGAATTGGCGGGGAGCTGTTTTTT. Amino acids: CASSLFQGIGGELFF.